A selection of T cell receptor beta chains follows, all from one sample in a study. A single record per CDR3 protein comes from TCRdb applying MiXCR to the 5' RACE reads. The sample lists about 5,900 distinct CDR3 sequences, approximately 69% occurring once. Sequenced material: memory CD4+ T cells sorted from a lymph node. These receptors were obtained from a female donor with breast cancer. Each CDR3 is given with its conserved first and last residue. The D gene is left open where the match is weak. Expanded clones are given a class, and other clones once, few, many or no size at all.

clone_size	v_call	j_call	cdr3_length	d_call	cdr3_nt	cdr3_aa
-	TRBV15	TRBJ1-5	13	-	TGTGCCACCAGTAGGGTCCTCAATCAGCCCCAGCATTTT	CATSRVLNQPQHF
-	TRBV20-1	TRBJ1-1	12	-	TGCAGTGCTAGAGGCAGTGCCGCTGAAGCTTTCTTT	CSARGSAAEAFF
-	TRBV12-5	TRBJ2-4	14	-	TGTGCTAGTGGTTTGAGGGGGGCCAAAAACATTCAGTACTTC	CASGLRGAKNIQYF
few	TRBV9	TRBJ2-5	17	TRBD2	TGTGCCAGCAGCGTAGTCGGTAGCGGGAGCCATAAAGAGACCCAGTACTTC	CASSVVGSGSHKETQYF
-	TRBV20-1	TRBJ1-2	14	-	TGCAGTGCTAGCGTAGTGGGGTTTAACTATGGCTACACCTTC	CSASVVGFNYGYTF
few	TRBV7-6	TRBJ1-1	13	-	TGTGCCAGCAGCCGAGATTGGAACACTGAAGCTTTCTTT	CASSRDWNTEAFF
few	TRBV12-3/TRBV12-4	TRBJ1-1	13	-	TGTGCCAGCAGTGTGTTGGGGGCTGCTGAAGCTTTCTTT	CASSVLGAAEAFF
few	TRBV5-1	TRBJ1-1	20	-	TGCGCCAGCAGCTTGCACTACCGGCCGCACCCCGGGGAAGTGAACACTGAAGCTTTCTTT	CASSLHYRPHPGEVNTEAFF
once	TRBV2	TRBJ1-3	14	-	TGTGCCAGCGGACCACAGGGTCCTGGAAACACCATATATTTT	CASGPQGPGNTIYF
-	TRBV5-1	TRBJ2-1	16	TRBD2	TGCGCCAGCAGCTTCCGCTCTAGCGGGAACTACAATGAGCAGTTCTTC	CASSFRSSGNYNEQFF
-	TRBV5-1	TRBJ1-1	15	-	TGCGCCAGCAGCTTGCAGGGGAATGAGGGCACTGAAGCCTTCTTT	CASSLQGNEGTEAFF
-	TRBV12-3/TRBV12-4	TRBJ1-1	14	-	TGTGCCAGCACCGGCGTGGCCGAGAACACTGAAGCTTTCTTT	CASTGVAENTEAFF
-	TRBV6-6	TRBJ1-1	15	TRBD1	TGTGCCAGCAGTCAACAGGGGTCGTCGCACACTGAAGCTTTCTTT	CASSQQGSSHTEAFF
-	TRBV18	TRBJ2-3	14	-	TGTGCCAGCTCCGGGACTCGAACAACAGATACGCAGTATTTT	CASSGTRTTDTQYF
-	TRBV7-2	TRBJ2-7	15	TRBD1	TGTGCCAGCAGCTTACGGGGACAGGGACTCTACGAGCAGTACTTC	CASSLRGQGLYEQYF
-	TRBV7-2	TRBJ2-5	12	-	TGTGCCAGCAGCTACGGGCCGGAGACCCAGTACTTC	CASSYGPETQYF
few	TRBV2	TRBJ1-2	14	-	TGTGCCAGCAGCGCGCTGAAGGGCAGGGTCGGCTACACCTTC	CASSALKGRVGYTF
few	TRBV5-1	TRBJ2-1	15	-	TGCGCCAGCAGCCGGGACGGGGCCAGCTACAATGAGCAGTTCTTC	CASSRDGASYNEQFF
-	TRBV28	TRBJ1-5	11	-	TGTGCCAGCAGTTTATACGGCCAGGTAGATTTT	CASSLYGQVDF
-	TRBV6-1	TRBJ2-3	14	TRBD1	TGTGCCAGCAGTGAATTGCAGGGGGCAGATACGCAGTATTTT	CASSELQGADTQYF
-	TRBV12-3/TRBV12-4	TRBJ1-6	13	-	TGTGCCAGCAGCTGGCAGGGGCTTTCACCCCTCCACTTT	CASSWQGLSPLHF
-	TRBV5-1	TRBJ1-2	13	TRBD1	TGCGCCAGCAAGGGGGACAGAACCTATGGCTACACCTTC	CASKGDRTYGYTF
-	TRBV7-2	TRBJ2-7	16	TRBD1	TGTGCCAGCAGCATCGGACAGGCAATCTCTACCTACGAGCAGTACTTC	CASSIGQAISTYEQYF
-	TRBV3-1	TRBJ2-7	15	-	TGTGCCAGCAGCCAAGGTGCAGGATCGCTGAACGAGCAGTACTTC	CASSQGAGSLNEQYF
-	TRBV20-1	TRBJ1-5	12	-	TGCAGTGCCCGGCGAGGAAATCAGCCCCAGCATTTT	CSARRGNQPQHF
-	TRBV3-1	TRBJ1-1	13	TRBD1	TGTGCCAGCAGCCAACGGTACAGGGGGAGAGCTTTCTTT	CASSQRYRGRAFF
-	TRBV12-3/TRBV12-4	TRBJ1-6	14	TRBD1	TGTGCCAGCAGCCCCGACAGGGGGCAGTCACCCCTCCACTTT	CASSPDRGQSPLHF
-	TRBV5-1	TRBJ2-1	15	-	TGCGCCAGCAGCTTGGGCAGCAGCTCCTACAATGAGCAGTTCTTC	CASSLGSSSYNEQFF
-	TRBV25-1	TRBJ2-1	14	-	TGTGCCAGCAGTGATGACAGGAGGGAAGATGAGCAGTTCTTC	CASSDDRREDEQFF
-	TRBV12-3/TRBV12-4	TRBJ2-5	13	-	TGTGCCAGCAGTTTAGGCGGGGCTGAGACCCAGTACTTC	CASSLGGAETQYF
-	TRBV20-1	TRBJ2-5	13	-	TGCAGTGCTAGGGAGGGGGGCAAAGAGACCCAGTACTTC	CSAREGGKETQYF
-	TRBV29-1	TRBJ1-2	10	-	TGCAGCGTGAGGGGGGATGGCTACACCTTC	CSVRGDGYTF
-	TRBV10-3	TRBJ2-1	11	-	TGTGCCAGTAGCGGAAACAATGAGCAGTTCTTC	CASSGNNEQFF
-	TRBV6-1	TRBJ1-6	15	-	TGTGCCAGCAACTACCCTGGTGGTATTGATTCACCCCTCCACTTT	CASNYPGGIDSPLHF
large	TRBV20-1	TRBJ2-5	14	TRBD1	TGCAGTGCGCCCGGGACAGGGGGTCAAGAGACCCAGTACTTC	CSAPGTGGQETQYF
-	TRBV7-6	TRBJ2-5	15	-	TGTGCCAGCAGCCGACAGGAGGGCCGGAGTGAGACCCAGTACTTC	CASSRQEGRSETQYF
-	TRBV5-1	TRBJ2-2	15	TRBD2	TGCGCCGGCAGCTTGAGCGGGACCTACACCGGGGGGCTGTTTTTT	CAGSLSGTYTGGLFF
few	TRBV5-1	TRBJ1-3	15	-	TGCGCCAGCAGCGACACATCGAGCTCTGGAAACACCATATATTTT	CASSDTSSSGNTIYF
-	TRBV5-1	TRBJ1-2	17	TRBD1	TGCGCCAGCAGCTTGTCGACAGGGGACACCTTATCCCTCCCGAAGACCTTC	CASSLSTGDTLSLPKTF
-	TRBV12-3/TRBV12-4	TRBJ2-5	14	-	TGTGCCAGCAGTCTTAACCGTGGCTGGGAGACCCAGTACTTC	CASSLNRGWETQYF
-	TRBV11-1	TRBJ1-1	12	TRBD1	TGTGCCAGCAGCACAGGGGGCACTGAAGCTTTCTTT	CASSTGGTEAFF
-	TRBV6-5	TRBJ1-1	15	-	TGTGCCAGCAGTTACTATGGGCGGGGTAACACTGAAGCTTTCTTT	CASSYYGRGNTEAFF
-	TRBV27	TRBJ1-6	17	-	TGTGCCAGCAGTTTATCGGGTCCGGGACGTGTAAATTCACCCCTCCACTTT	CASSLSGPGRVNSPLHF
once	TRBV5-1	TRBJ2-3	16	TRBD2	TGCGCCAGCAGCGTAGCATCTAGCGGGAGTGCAGATACGCAGTATTTT	CASSVASSGSADTQYF
-	TRBV2	TRBJ2-1	15	TRBD2	TGTGCCAGCAGTGGTGTAGCGGGGGCAGGAAATGAGCAGTTCTTC	CASSGVAGAGNEQFF
-	TRBV20-1	TRBJ2-5	10	-	TGCAGTGCGGGAAAAGAGACCCAGTACTTC	CSAGKETQYF
-	TRBV5-1	TRBJ2-3	14	-	TGCGCCAGCAGCCCAGTCACCAGCACAGATACGCAGTATTTT	CASSPVTSTDTQYF
-	TRBV20-1	TRBJ2-1	15	TRBD2	TGCAGTGCTACAACCGGACTAGAGACCAACAATGAGCAGTTCTTC	CSATTGLETNNEQFF
-	TRBV20-1	TRBJ1-1	16	TRBD1	TGCAGTGCTAGAAGTGGGTCGGGACAGGGAGGGACTGAAGCTTTCTTT	CSARSGSGQGGTEAFF
-	TRBV7-8	TRBJ2-7	16	-	TGTGCCAGCAGCTTAGAGCGAGCCGGGATATCCTACGAGCAGTACTTC	CASSLERAGISYEQYF
few	TRBV20-1	TRBJ1-1	14	-	TGCAGCGTCGGTCTTGTTGAGGCGCAGATTGGAGCTTTCTTT	CSVGLVEAQIGAFF
-	TRBV20-1	TRBJ2-7	13	-	TGCAGTGCTAGACGACGGAGCTCCTACGAGCAGTACTTC	CSARRRSSYEQYF
-	TRBV20-1	TRBJ2-3	15	-	TGCAGTGCTAGAAGTCTACGGGAGTTCACAGATACGCAGTATTTT	CSARSLREFTDTQYF
few	TRBV7-6	TRBJ2-7	16	-	TGTGCCAGCAGCCTCGGACAGCCTGGCTTGGGGGGTGAGCAGTACTTC	CASSLGQPGLGGEQYF
-	TRBV7-2	TRBJ2-5	15	TRBD2	TGTGCCAGCACAACCTCTAGCGGAGTTCAAGAGACCCAGTACTTC	CASTTSSGVQETQYF